Below, 6 T cell receptor beta chains from the same sample are listed, as sequenced in a study of blood T cell repertoires in COVID-19. Sequencing used immunoSEQ multiplex PCR; TCRdb keeps in-frame clones, though not all of them. Of roughly 70,000 clones in the sample, 80% to 90% are singletons; the top ten hold approximately 5.6%. The sample taken for sequencing was peripheral blood. These receptors all stem from a man aged 50 or older with active COVID-19.

The chain links TRBV7-2 to TRBJ2-2; D is unclear. From germline, CDR1 is SGHTA and CDR2 FQGNSA. CDR3 size: 13 residues. The V end lost 0 bases, the J end lost 5 bases, and 4 bases lay between the germline ends. This CDR3 reads CASSLARTGELFF. Here the CDR3 DNA reads TGTGCCAGCAGCTTAGCCCGGACCGGGGAGCTGTTTTTT.

This chain uses TRBV9 with TRBJ1-4, with D tentatively TRBD1 (5 bases). The germline V gene encodes CDR1 SGDLS and CDR2 YYNGEE. The CDR3 totals 14 residues. Deletions cut 3 bases from V and 0 bases from J, with 6 bases between. CDR3 in DNA: TGTGCCAGCAGCGAGGGGACAACTAATGAAAAACTGTTTTTT. Its translation is CASSEGTTNEKLFF.

The chain is built from TRBV4-2 and TRBJ2-7; D possibly corresponds to TRBD2 (6 bases). Germline V gene data show CDR1 as LGHNA and CDR2 as YNFKEQ. The length of the CDR3 is 14 residues. Trimming removed 0 bases from V and 9 bases from J, with 15 bases in between. The CDR3 nucleotides read TGTGCCAGCAGCCAAGAGAGGGACTTACGGGGGCAGTACTTC. Encoded protein: CASSQERDLRGQYF.

The gene calls are TRBV12-3 or TRBV12-4 and TRBJ2-6; D gene ambiguous. The CDR3 has 13 amino acids. The germline V and J ends were trimmed by 6 bases and 3 bases, with 6 bases remaining between them. CDR3 in amino acids: CASRTLGANVLTF. The CDR3 DNA is TGTGCCAGCAGGACTCTTGGGGCCAACGTCCTGACTTTC.

This clone was detected only once. The junction departs from the called germline gene at one end, perhaps through a read error. The rearrangement links TRBV6-5 to TRBJ1-1; 7 bases align to TRBD1. The length of the CDR3 is 11 residues. Germline V gene data show CDR1 as MNHEY and CDR2 as SVGAGI. The CDR3 region has the DNA TGTGCCAGCAGTCAGGGACAGCAACCCCACTTT. Protein sequence: CASSQGQQPHF.

This clone was seen only a few times. The chain combines TRBV29-1 with TRBJ2-7, with 8 bases identical to TRBD2. Germline lookup yields CDR1 SQVTM and CDR2 ANQGSEA. This CDR3 has 12 residues. J gave up 6 bases and V 6 bases, and 7 bases lay outside the gene matches. The CDR3 loop is CSVPGGPSEQYF. As DNA, the CDR3 is TGCAGCGTCCCGGGAGGGCCATCCGAGCAGTACTTC.